The clone carrying this T cell receptor beta chain has just a few counts. Germline CDR1 is SQVTM and CDR2 is ANQGSEA. The CDR3 consists of 12 residues. With 5 bases removed from V and 9 bases from J, the gap between germline ends came to 16 bases. TCRdb fed the 5' RACE reads into MiXCR, producing one record per CDR3 protein. The sample carries roughly 170,000 distinct CDR3 sequences, roughly 23% recorded once. The record originates from a study of T-cell memory formation after mild COVID-19. The rearrangement links TRBV29-1 to TRBJ1-1; D remains unclear. This TCR was sampled from an adult woman who had mild COVID-19 (a few samples of this study predate the infection). Cell type and time point are not known. The sequencing input was PBMCs or a T cell subset sorted from them (not recorded which). This CDR3 is CSVRKGDNKAFF. DNA for the CDR3: TGCAGCGTTCGGAAGGGTGATAATAAAGCTTTCTTT.